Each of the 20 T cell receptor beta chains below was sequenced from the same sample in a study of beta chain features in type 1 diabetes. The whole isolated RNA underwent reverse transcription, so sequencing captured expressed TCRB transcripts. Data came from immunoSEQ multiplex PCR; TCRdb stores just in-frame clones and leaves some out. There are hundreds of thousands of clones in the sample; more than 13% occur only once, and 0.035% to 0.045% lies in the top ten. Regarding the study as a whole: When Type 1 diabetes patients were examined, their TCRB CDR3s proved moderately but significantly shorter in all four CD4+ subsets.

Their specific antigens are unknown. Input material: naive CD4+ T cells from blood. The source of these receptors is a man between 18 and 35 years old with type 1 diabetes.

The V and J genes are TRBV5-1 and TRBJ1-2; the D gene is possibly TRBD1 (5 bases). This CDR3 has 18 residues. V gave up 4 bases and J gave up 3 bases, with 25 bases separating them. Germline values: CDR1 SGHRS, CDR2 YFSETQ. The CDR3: CASSVHRLGAGRHYGYTF. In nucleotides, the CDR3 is TGCGCCAGCAGCGTGCATCGTCTTGGGGCAGGGAGACACTATGGCTACACCTTC.

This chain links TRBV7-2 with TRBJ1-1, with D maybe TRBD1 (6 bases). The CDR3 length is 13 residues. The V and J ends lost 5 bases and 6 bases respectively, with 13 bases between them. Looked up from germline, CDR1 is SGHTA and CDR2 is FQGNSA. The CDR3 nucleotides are TGTGCCAGCAGCCCCTTTGGACAGTCTGAAGCTTTCTTT. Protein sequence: CASSPFGQSEAFF.

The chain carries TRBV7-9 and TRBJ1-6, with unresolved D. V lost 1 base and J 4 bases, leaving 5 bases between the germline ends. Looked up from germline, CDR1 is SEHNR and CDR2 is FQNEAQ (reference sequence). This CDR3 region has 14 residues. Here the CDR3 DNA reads TGTGCCAGCAGCTTAGTAGAGTATAATTCACCCCTCCACTTT. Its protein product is CASSLVEYNSPLHF.

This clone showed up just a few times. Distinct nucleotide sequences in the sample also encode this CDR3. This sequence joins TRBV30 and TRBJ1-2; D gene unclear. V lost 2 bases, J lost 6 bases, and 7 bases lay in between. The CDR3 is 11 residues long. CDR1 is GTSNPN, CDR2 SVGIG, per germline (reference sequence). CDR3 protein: CAWSLGDGYTF. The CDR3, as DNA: TGTGCCTGGAGTTTGGGTGATGGCTACACCTTC.

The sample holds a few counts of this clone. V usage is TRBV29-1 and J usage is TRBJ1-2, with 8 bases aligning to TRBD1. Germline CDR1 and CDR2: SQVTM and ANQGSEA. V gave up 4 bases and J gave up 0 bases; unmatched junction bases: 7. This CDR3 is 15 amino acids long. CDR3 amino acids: CSVAGQGQSNYGYTF. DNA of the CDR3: TGCAGCGTTGCCGGACAGGGCCAGTCTAACTATGGCTACACCTTC.

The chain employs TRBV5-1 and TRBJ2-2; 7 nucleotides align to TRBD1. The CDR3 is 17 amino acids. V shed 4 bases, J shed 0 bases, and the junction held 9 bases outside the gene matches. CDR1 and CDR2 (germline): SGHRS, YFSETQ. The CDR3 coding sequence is TGCGCCAGCAGCAGGGGGCAAGTTGCCGCGAACACCGGGGAGCTGTTTTTT. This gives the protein CASSRGQVAANTGELFF.

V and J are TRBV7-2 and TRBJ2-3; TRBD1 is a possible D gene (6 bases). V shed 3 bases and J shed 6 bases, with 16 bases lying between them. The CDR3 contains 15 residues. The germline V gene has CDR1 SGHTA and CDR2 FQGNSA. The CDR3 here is CASSFDRLRRDTQYF. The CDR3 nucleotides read TGTGCCAGCAGCTTCGACAGGCTGCGACGGGATACGCAGTATTTT. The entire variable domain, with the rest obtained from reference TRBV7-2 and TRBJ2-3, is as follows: GAGVSQSPSNKVTEKGKDVELRCDPISGHTALYWYRQSLGQGLEFLIYFQGNSAPDKSGLPSDRFSAERTGGSVSTLTIQRTQQEDSAVYLCASSFDRLRRDTQYFGPGTRLTVL.

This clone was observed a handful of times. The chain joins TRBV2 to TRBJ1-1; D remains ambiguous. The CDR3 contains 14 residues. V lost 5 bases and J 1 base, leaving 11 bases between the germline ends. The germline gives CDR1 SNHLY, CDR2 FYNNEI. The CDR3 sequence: CASSLGRKNTEAFF. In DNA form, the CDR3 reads TGTGCCAGCAGTTTAGGACGGAAGAACACTGAAGCTTTCTTT.

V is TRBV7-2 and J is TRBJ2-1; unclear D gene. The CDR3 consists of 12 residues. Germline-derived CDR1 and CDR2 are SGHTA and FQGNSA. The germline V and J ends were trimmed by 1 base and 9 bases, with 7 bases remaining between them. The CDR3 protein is CASSLEISEQFF. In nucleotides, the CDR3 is TGTGCCAGCAGCTTAGAGATTTCTGAGCAGTTCTTC.

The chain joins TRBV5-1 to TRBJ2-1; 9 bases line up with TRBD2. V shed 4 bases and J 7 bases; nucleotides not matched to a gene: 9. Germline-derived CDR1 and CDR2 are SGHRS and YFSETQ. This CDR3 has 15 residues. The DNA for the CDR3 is TGCGCCAGCAGCCCCGCCAGCGGGAGGTTGAATGAGCAGTTCTTC. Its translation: CASSPASGRLNEQFF.

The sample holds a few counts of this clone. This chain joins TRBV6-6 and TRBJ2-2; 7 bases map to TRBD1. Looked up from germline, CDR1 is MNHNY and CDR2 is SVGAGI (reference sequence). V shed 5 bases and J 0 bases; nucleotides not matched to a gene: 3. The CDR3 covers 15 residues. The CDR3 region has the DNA TGTGCCAGCAGTCCCGGGACAGCGAACACCGGGGAGCTGTTTTTT. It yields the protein CASSPGTANTGELFF.

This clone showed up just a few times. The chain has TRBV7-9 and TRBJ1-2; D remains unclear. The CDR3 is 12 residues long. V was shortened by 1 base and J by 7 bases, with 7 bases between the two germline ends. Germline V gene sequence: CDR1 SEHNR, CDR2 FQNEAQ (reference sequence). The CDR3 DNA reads TGTGCCAGCAGCTTAGGAGAAGGTGGCTACACCTTC. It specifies CASSLGEGGYTF.

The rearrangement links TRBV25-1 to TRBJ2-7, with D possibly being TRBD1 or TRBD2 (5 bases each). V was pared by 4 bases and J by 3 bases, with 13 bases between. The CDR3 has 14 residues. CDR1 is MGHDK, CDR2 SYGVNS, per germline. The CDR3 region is CASSGGPGDYEQYF. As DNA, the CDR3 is TGTGCCAGCAGTGGGGGACCTGGGGACTACGAGCAGTACTTC.

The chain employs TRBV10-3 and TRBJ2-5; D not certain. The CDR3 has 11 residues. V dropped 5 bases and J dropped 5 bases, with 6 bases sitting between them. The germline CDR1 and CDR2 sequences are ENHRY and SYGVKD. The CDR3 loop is CAISTGETQYF. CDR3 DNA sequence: TGTGCCATCAGTACTGGGGAGACCCAGTACTTC.

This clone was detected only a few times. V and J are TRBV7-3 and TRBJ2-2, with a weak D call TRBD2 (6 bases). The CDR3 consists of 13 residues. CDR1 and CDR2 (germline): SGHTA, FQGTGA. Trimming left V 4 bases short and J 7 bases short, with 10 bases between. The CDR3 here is CASSSPGVGELFF. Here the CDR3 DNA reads TGTGCCAGCAGCTCCCCGGGGGTCGGGGAGCTGTTTTTT.

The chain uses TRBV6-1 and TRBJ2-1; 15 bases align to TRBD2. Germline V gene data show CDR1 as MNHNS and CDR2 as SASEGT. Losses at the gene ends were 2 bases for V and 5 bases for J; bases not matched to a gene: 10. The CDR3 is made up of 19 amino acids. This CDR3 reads CASSERGLAGGPGNNEQFF. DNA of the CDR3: TGTGCCAGCAGTGAACGCGGACTAGCGGGAGGGCCTGGTAACAATGAGCAGTTCTTC.

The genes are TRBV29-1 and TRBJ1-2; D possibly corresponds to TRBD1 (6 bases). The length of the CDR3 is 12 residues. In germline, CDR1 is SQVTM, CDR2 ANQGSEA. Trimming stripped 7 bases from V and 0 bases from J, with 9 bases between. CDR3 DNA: TGCAGCGGAGGGGGGACTAACTATGGCTACACCTTC. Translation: CSGGGTNYGYTF.

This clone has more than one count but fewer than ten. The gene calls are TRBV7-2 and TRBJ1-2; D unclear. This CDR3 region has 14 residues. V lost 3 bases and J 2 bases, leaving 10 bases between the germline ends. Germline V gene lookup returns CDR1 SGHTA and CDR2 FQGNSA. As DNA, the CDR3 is TGTGCCAGCAGCTTGAATGGCCCAAACTATGGCTACACCTTC. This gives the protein CASSLNGPNYGYTF.

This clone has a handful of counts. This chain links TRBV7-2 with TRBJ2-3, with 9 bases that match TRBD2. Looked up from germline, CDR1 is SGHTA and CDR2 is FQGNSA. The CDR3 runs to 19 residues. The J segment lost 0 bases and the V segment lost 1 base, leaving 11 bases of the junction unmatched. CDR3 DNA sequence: TGTGCCAGCAGCTTAGAATACCTGGGGCTAGCGGGAAGCACAGATACGCAGTATTTT. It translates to CASSLEYLGLAGSTDTQYF.

The CDR3 reads CAMTTGWWIDEQFF. The CDR3 region has the DNA TGTGCCATGACTACAGGGTGGTGGATCGATGAGCAGTTCTTC. J is TRBJ2-1 and V is TRBV9; tentative D call: TRBD1 (6 bases). Germline assignment: CDR1 SGDLS and CDR2 YYNGEE. This CDR3 is built from 14 residues. Trimming stripped 9 bases from V and 8 bases from J, with 21 bases between.